This is a list of T cell receptor beta chains from one sample in a study of blood T cell repertoires in COVID-19. TCRdb's table, derived via immunoSEQ multiplex PCR, lists solely in-frame clones and lacks some. The sample lists 150,000 to 200,000 clones; roughly nine tenths were seen once. The specimen sequenced was peripheral blood. These receptors were collected from a man aged 70 or older with acute or convalescent COVID-19. Each CDR3 is given with its conserved first and last residue. D genes are given only for firm matches. The listing skips clone size in some rows; elsewhere it reads once, few, many or a size class.

v_call	j_call	d_call	clone_size	cdr3_aa	cdr3_nt
TRBV5-1	TRBJ2-3	TRBD1	.	CASSLQVDRGTDTQYF	TGCGCCAGCAGCCTCCAAGTGGACAGGGGCACAGATACGCAGTATTTT
TRBV7-2	TRBJ2-7	.	.	CASSLAPTRSTYEQYF	TGTGCCAGCAGCCTAGCCCCGACTAGATCGACCTACGAGCAGTACTTC
TRBV3-1/TRBV3-2	TRBJ1-5	TRBD1	.	CASSQVIQGGRSRPQHF	TGTGCCAGCAGCCAAGTAATACAGGGGGGAAGGTCACGGCCCCAGCATTTT
TRBV27	TRBJ2-7	.	.	CASSSASAGSYEQYF	TGTGCCAGCAGTTCGGCTAGCGCCGGCTCCTACGAGCAGTACTTC
TRBV7-2	TRBJ2-1	TRBD2	.	CASSARLAGVNYNEQFF	TGTGCCAGCAGCGCAAGACTAGCGGGAGTCAACTACAATGAGCAGTTCTTC
TRBV6-5	TRBJ1-2	.	.	CASSYRGYGYTF	TGTGCCAGCAGTTACCGGGGCTATGGCTACACCTTC
TRBV13	TRBJ1-4	.	.	CASSRRTSTNEKLFF	TGTGCCAGCAGCCGGCGGACATCAACTAATGAAAAACTGTTTTTT
TRBV27	TRBJ2-2	TRBD1	once	CASNDRGNTGELFF	TGTGCCAGTAACGACAGGGGGAACACCGGGGAGCTGTTTTTT
TRBV7-9	TRBJ2-2	TRBD1	.	CASSLGGTGEPGELFF	TGTGCCAGCAGCTTAGGAGGGACAGGGGAGCCCGGGGAGCTGTTTTTT
TRBV5-6	TRBJ1-4	.	.	CASSRGDWNNEKLFF	TGTGCCAGCAGCCGAGGGGACTGGAATAATGAAAAACTGTTTTTT
TRBV4-3	TRBJ1-1	TRBD1	.	CASSRGQDVTSDTEAFF	TGCGCCAGCAGCCGCGGACAGGACGTCACCTCGGACACTGAAGCTTTCTTT
TRBV10-3	TRBJ2-2	.	.	CAMAGTLNTGELFF	TGTGCCATGGCAGGGACTTTGAACACCGGGGAGCTGTTTTTT
TRBV19	TRBJ2-7	.	.	CASSIDHSYEQYF	TGTGCCAGTAGTATAGATCACTCCTACGAGCAGTACTTC
TRBV5-1	TRBJ2-6	.	.	CASSLERESGANVLTF	TGCGCCAGCAGCTTGGAAAGGGAGTCTGGGGCCAACGTCCTGACTTTC
TRBV10-1	TRBJ2-7	TRBD1	.	CASSGDSYYEQYF	TGCGCCAGCAGCGGGGACAGTTATTACGAGCAGTACTTC
TRBV18	TRBJ2-3	.	.	CASSSGTDTQYF	TGTGCCAGCTCGTCAGGGACAGATACGCAGTATTTT
TRBV5-4	TRBJ1-1	.	few	CASSLPAQGKGTEAFF	TGTGCCAGCAGCTTGCCGGCACAGGGAAAGGGGACTGAAGCTTTCTTT
TRBV20-1	TRBJ1-1	.	.	CSASVGRGNTEAFF	TGCAGTGCTAGTGTCGGCAGGGGGAACACTGAAGCTTTCTTT
TRBV18	TRBJ1-1	.	.	CASSPGQGLARNTEAFF	TGTGCCAGCTCACCAGGGCAGGGACTAGCTCGGAACACTGAAGCTTTCTTT
TRBV5-1	TRBJ2-2	TRBD2	.	CASSLEEAGGSTGELFF	TGCGCCAGCAGCCTGGAAGAGGCGGGAGGATCCACCGGGGAGCTGTTTTTT
TRBV19	TRBJ1-5	TRBD1	.	CASSWTGPSNQPQHF	TGTGCCAGTAGTTGGACAGGGCCTAGCAATCAGCCCCAGCATTTT
TRBV28	TRBJ1-1	.	.	CASSPRTATLNTEAFF	TGTGCCAGCAGTCCTCGGACAGCAACTTTAAACACTGAAGCTTTCTTT
TRBV7-2	TRBJ1-4	TRBD1	.	CASSYRGLGEKLFF	TGTGCCAGCAGCTACAGGGGGCTTGGAGAAAAACTGTTTTTT
TRBV7-8	TRBJ2-3	.	once	CASRPDAGACTDTQYF	TGTGCCAGCAGACCTGACGCGGGGGCCTGCACAGATACGCAGTATTTT
TRBV7-2	TRBJ1-2	.	few	CASSLALYGYTF	TGTGCCAGCAGCTTAGCGCTATATGGCTACACCTTC
TRBV29-1	TRBJ1-1	TRBD1	once	CSAGTDFLNTEAFF	TGCAGCGCTGGGACAGATTTTTTGAACACTGAAGCTTTCTTT
TRBV11-2	TRBJ1-2	.	.	CASSREGLYGYTF	TGTGCCAGCAGCCGAGAGGGCCTTTATGGCTACACCTTC
TRBV6-2/TRBV6-3	TRBJ1-1	TRBD1	.	CASSPGRGRASEAFF	TGTGCCAGCAGCCCCGGCAGGGGGCGGGCCTCTGAAGCTTTCTTT
TRBV4-3	TRBJ2-2	TRBD2	.	CASSPGASGATGELFF	TGCGCCAGCAGCCCGGGGGCTAGCGGGGCAACCGGGGAGCTGTTTTTT
TRBV6-2/TRBV6-3	TRBJ1-5	TRBD1	.	CASSFRDRLTPQHF	TGTGCCAGCAGTTTCCGGGACAGGCTTACGCCCCAGCATTTT
TRBV7-9	TRBJ1-2	TRBD1	.	CASTRTGTYGYTF	TGTGCCAGCACTCGGACAGGGACCTATGGCTACACCTTC
TRBV27	TRBJ2-1	TRBD1	.	CASSLSKGTGRSNEQFF	TGTGCCAGCAGTTTATCGAAGGGGACAGGGCGGTCGAATGAGCAGTTCTTC
TRBV5-4	TRBJ2-7	TRBD2	.	CASSTGLAGGFHEQYF	TGTGCCAGCAGCACAGGACTAGCGGGGGGGTTCCACGAGCAGTACTTC
TRBV18	TRBJ2-1	TRBD2	.	CASSASGFSYNEQFF	TGTGCCAGCTCGGCTAGCGGGTTCTCCTACAATGAGCAGTTCTTC
TRBV6-5	TRBJ2-1	.	.	CASSYTSSYYNEQFF	TGTGCCAGCAGTTATACTAGCTCTTACTACAATGAGCAGTTCTTC
TRBV5-1	TRBJ2-3	.	.	CASSLGRADTQYF	TGCGCCAGCAGCTTGGGTCGGGCAGATACGCAGTATTTT
TRBV12-3/TRBV12-4	TRBJ1-1	.	.	CASSLTGSGEAFF	TGTGCCAGCAGTTTAACGGGGTCAGGTGAAGCTTTCTTT
TRBV18	TRBJ2-2	TRBD2	.	CASSPWTSGTNTGELFF	TGTGCCAGCTCACCATGGACTAGCGGGACCAACACCGGGGAGCTGTTTTTT
TRBV2	TRBJ2-1	TRBD2	.	CASSGASGSLSNEQFF	TGTGCCAGCAGTGGGGCTAGCGGGAGCTTATCCAATGAGCAGTTCTTC
TRBV11-2	TRBJ1-4	TRBD1	.	CASSLFSGGNEKLFF	TGTGCCAGCAGCTTATTTTCAGGGGGTAATGAAAAACTGTTTTTT
TRBV19	TRBJ2-2	TRBD1	.	CASSRGTGGGTGELFF	TGTGCCAGTAGTAGAGGGACAGGGGGCGGCACCGGGGAGCTGTTTTTT
TRBV23-1	TRBJ2-7	.	.	CANRNRDLSFF	TGCGCCAACAGGAATCGGGATCTATCATTCTTC
TRBV5-1	TRBJ2-3	.	.	CASSFLATDTQYF	TGCGCCAGCAGCTTCCTAGCCACAGATACGCAGTATTTT
TRBV6-5	TRBJ2-5	.	.	CASSQGRRDETQYF	TGTGCCAGCAGTCAGGGGCGTCGTGACGAGACCCAGTACTTC
TRBV29-1	TRBJ2-1	.	once	CSATEYYNEQFF	TGCAGCGCGACAGAATACTACAATGAGCAGTTCTTC
TRBV28	TRBJ1-5	.	few	CASSWRGNQPQHF	TGTGCCAGCAGCTGGCGGGGTAATCAGCCCCAGCATTTT
TRBV5-1	TRBJ2-7	.	.	CASSNRDTGSVQYF	TGCGCCAGCAGCAACCGGGACACGGGGAGTGTGCAGTACTTC
TRBV2	TRBJ1-5	.	.	CASSEGTGNQPQHF	TGTGCCAGCAGTGAAGGGACAGGCAATCAGCCCCAGCATTTT
TRBV5-1	TRBJ2-5	TRBD2	.	CASSTPGGEETQYF	TGCGCCAGCAGCACCCCCGGGGGGGAAGAGACCCAGTACTTC
TRBV30	TRBJ1-2	.	.	CAWSVARIYTF	TGTGCCTGGAGTGTTGCGAGGATCTACACCTTC
TRBV9	TRBJ2-2	.	.	CASSVGLAGASTGELFF	TGTGCCAGCAGCGTAGGATTGGCGGGGGCGTCCACCGGGGAGCTGTTTTTT
TRBV6-5	TRBJ2-7	.	.	CASTRGDTSYEQYF	TGTGCCAGCACTCGAGGGGACACCTCCTACGAGCAGTACTTC
TRBV30	TRBJ1-3	.	.	CAWSGGGNTIYF	TGTGCCTGGAGTGGAGGCGGAAACACCATATATTTT
TRBV19	TRBJ1-1	.	.	CASSIQGNTEAFF	TGTGCCAGTAGTATACAGGGAAACACTGAAGCTTTCTTT
TRBV7-2	TRBJ2-2	.	.	CASSPLGPVGTGELFF	TGTGCCAGCAGCCCCCTGGGGCCAGTGGGCACCGGGGAGCTGTTTTTT
TRBV27	TRBJ1-1	.	once	CASSLGWGDVGTEAFF	TGTGCCAGCAGTTTAGGGTGGGGGGATGTGGGCACTGAAGCTTTCTTT